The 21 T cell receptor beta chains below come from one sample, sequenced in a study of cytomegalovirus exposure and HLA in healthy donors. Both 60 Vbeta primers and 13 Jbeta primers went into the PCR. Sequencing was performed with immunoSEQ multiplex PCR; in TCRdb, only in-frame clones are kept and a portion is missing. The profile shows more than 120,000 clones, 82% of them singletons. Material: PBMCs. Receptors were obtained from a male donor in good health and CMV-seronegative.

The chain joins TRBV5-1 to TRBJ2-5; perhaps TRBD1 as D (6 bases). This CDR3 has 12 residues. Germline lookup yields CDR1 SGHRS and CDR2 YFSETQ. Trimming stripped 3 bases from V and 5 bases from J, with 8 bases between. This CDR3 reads CASSSRGETQYF. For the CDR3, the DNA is TGCGCCAGCAGCTCTAGGGGGGAGACCCAGTACTTC.

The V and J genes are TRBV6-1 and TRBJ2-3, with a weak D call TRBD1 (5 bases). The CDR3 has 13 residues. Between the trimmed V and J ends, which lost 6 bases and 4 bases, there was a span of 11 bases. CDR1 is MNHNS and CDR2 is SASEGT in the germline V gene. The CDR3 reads CASRRQSADTQYF. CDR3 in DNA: TGTGCCAGCAGAAGACAGAGCGCAGATACGCAGTATTTT.

The CDR3 loop reads CASSQRGFGGGDTQYF. DNA of the CDR3: TGCGCCAGCAGCCAGAGGGGTTTCGGGGGAGGAGATACGCAGTATTTT. The chain carries TRBV4-3 and TRBJ2-3; D is perhaps TRBD2 (6 bases). Germline V CDR1 and CDR2: LGHNA, YSLEER. The V gene lost 3 bases and the J gene lost 5 bases, with 18 bases spanning the gap. The CDR3 is 16 amino acids.

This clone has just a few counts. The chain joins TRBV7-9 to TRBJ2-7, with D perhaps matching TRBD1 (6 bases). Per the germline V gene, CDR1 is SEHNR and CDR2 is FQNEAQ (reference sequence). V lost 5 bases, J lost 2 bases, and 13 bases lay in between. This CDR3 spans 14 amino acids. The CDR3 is CASSTIRGPYEQYF. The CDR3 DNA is TGTGCCAGCAGCACTATCAGGGGACCCTACGAGCAGTACTTC.

The CDR3 coding sequence is TGTGCCACCAGCAGAGGGGACTACTACGAGCAGTACTTC. Residues: CATSRGDYYEQYF. The chain combines TRBV15 with TRBJ2-7, with 7 positions matching TRBD2. Germline V CDR1 and CDR2: LNHNV, YYDKDF (reference sequence). The CDR3 runs 13 residues. The V and J ends lost 1 base and 3 bases, in that order; junction bases with no gene match: 0.

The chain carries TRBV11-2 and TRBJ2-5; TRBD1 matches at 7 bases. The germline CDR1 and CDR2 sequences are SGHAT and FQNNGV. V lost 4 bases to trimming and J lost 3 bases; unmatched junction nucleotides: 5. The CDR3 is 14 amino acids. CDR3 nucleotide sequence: TGTGCCAGCAGCTCCGGGACAGTTAAAGAGACCCAGTACTTC. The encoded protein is CASSSGTVKETQYF.

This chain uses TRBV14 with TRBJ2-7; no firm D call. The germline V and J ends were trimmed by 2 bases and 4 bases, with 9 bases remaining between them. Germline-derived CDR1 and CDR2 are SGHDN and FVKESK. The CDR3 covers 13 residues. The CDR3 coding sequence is TGTGCCAGCAGCCAATTAGACTCTTACGAGCAGTACTTC. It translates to CASSQLDSYEQYF.

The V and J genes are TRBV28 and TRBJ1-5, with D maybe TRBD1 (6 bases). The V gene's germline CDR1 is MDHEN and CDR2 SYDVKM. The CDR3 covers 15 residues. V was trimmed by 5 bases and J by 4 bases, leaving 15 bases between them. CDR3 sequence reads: CASSPVNRANQPQHF. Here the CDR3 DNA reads TGTGCCAGCAGTCCCGTAAACAGGGCAAATCAGCCCCAGCATTTT.

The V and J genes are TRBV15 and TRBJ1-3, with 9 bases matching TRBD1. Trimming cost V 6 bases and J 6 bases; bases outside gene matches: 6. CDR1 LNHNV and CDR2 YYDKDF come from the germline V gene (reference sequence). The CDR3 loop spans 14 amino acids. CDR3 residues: CATRNRGQVNTIYF. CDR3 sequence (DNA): TGTGCCACCAGGAACAGGGGGCAAGTAAACACCATATATTTT.

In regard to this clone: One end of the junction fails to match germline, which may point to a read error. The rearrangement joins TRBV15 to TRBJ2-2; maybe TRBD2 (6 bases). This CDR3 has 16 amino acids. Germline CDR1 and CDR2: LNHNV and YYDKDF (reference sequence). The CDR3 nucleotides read TGTGCCACCAGTAGAGCGGGTCAGGGATTCACCGGGGAGCTGTTTTTT. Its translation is CATSRAGQGFTGELFF.

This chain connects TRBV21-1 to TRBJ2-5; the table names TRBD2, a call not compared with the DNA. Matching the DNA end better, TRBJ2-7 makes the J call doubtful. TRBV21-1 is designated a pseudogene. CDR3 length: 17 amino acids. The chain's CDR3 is CASSPGTSGPHRYEQYF. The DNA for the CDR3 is TGTGCCAGCAGCCCCGGGACTAGCGGGCCACACAGATACGAGCAGTACTTC.

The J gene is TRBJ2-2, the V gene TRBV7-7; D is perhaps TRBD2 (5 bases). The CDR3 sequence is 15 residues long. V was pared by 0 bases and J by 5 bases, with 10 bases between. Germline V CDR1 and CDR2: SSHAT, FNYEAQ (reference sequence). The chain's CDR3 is CASSLAGAGTGELFF. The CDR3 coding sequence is TGTGCCAGCAGCTTAGCGGGAGCCGGTACCGGGGAGCTGTTTTTT.

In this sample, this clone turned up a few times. In nucleotides, the CDR3 is TGTGCCAGCAGCCCCTGGACAGGGGGCGCGGTAGATACGCAGTATTTT. Translating it yields CASSPWTGGAVDTQYF. The chain carries TRBV7-3 and TRBJ2-3, with 11 bases lining up with TRBD1. The CDR3 totals 16 residues. V trimming: 5 bases; J trimming: 5 bases; junction bases outside the gene matches: 9. The germline gives CDR1 SGHTA, CDR2 FQGTGA.

The CDR3 DNA reads as TGCGCCAGCAGCCCTAATACCGGGACTAGCGGCTACCCCTACGAGCAGTACTTC. Its translation: CASSPNTGTSGYPYEQYF. The genes are TRBV4-3 and TRBJ2-7; 11 bases are a match to TRBD2. The trim removed 4 bases at V and 2 bases at J, leaving 13 bases unmatched. CDR1 LGHNA and CDR2 YSLEER come from the germline V gene. CDR3 size: 18 residues.

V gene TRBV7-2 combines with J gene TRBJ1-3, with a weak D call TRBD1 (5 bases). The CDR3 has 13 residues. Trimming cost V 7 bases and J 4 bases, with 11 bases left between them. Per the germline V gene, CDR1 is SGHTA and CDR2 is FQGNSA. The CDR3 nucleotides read TGTGCCAGCAAGCGGGGGAGAGGAAACACCATATATTTT. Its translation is CASKRGRGNTIYF.

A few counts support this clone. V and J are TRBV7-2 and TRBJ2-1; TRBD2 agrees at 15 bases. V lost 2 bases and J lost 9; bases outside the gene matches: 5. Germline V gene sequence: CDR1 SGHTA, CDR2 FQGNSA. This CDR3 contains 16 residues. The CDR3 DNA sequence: TGTGCCAGCAGCTTAAGGGGACTAGCGGGAGGTGGTGAGCAGTTCTTC. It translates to CASSLRGLAGGGEQFF.

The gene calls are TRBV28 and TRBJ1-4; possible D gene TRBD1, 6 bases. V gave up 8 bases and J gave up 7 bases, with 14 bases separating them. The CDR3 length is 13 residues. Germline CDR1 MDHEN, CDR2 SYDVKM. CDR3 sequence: CASLRRGSEKLFF. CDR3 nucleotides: TGTGCCAGCCTAAGAAGGGGGTCTGAAAAACTGTTTTTT.

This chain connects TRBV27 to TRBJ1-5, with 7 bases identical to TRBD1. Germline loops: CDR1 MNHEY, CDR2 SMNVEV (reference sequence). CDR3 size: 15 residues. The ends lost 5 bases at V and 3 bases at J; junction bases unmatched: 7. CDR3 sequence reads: CASSPGDSLNQPQHF. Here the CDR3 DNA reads TGTGCCAGCAGTCCTGGGGACAGCCTCAATCAGCCCCAGCATTTT.

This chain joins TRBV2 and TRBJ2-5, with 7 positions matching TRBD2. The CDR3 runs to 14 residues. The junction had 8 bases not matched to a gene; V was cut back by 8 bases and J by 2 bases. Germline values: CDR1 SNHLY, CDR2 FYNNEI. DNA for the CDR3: TGTGCCAGCGGAGGGAGGGCCTGGCAAGAGACCCAGTACTTC. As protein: CASGGRAWQETQYF. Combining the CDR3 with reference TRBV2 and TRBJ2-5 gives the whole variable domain EPEVTQTPSHQVTQMGQEVILRCVPISNHLYFYWYRQILGQKVEFLVSFYNNEISEKSEIFDDQFSVERPDGSNFTLKIRSTKLEDSAMYFCASGGRAWQETQYFGPGTRLLVL.

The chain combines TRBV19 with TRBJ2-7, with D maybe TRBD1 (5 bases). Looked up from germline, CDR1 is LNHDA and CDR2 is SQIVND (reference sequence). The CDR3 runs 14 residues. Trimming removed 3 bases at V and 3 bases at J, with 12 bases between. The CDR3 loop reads CASSMGQGLYEQYF. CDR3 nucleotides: TGTGCCAGTAGTATGGGGCAGGGCCTCTACGAGCAGTACTTC.

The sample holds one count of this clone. The CDR3 DNA reads TGTGCCAGCAGTTCCCCCCTGGGACAGGGAACCACCGGGGAGCTGTTTTTT. Amino acids: CASSSPLGQGTTGELFF. The rearrangement joins TRBV28 to TRBJ2-2, with 9 bases identical to TRBD1. The CDR3 runs 17 residues. CDR1 is MDHEN, CDR2 SYDVKM, per germline. V shed 4 bases and J 4 bases; nucleotides not matched to a gene: 10.